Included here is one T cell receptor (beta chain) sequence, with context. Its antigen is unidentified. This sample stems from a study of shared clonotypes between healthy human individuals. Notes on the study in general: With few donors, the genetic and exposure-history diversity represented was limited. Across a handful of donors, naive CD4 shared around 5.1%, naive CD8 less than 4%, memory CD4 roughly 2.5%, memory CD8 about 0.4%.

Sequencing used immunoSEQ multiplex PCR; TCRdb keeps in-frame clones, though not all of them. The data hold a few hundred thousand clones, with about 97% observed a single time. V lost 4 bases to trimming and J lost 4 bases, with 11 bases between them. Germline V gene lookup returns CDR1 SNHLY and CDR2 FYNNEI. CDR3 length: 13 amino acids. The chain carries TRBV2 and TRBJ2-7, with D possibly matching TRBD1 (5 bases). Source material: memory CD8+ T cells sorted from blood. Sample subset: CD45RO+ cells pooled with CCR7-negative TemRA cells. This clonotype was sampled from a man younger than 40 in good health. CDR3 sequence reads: CASSVRQGYEQYF. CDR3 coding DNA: TGTGCCAGCAGTGTGAGGCAGGGTTACGAGCAGTACTTC.